These T cell receptor beta chains were read from a single sample in a study of vaccination effects on CD4 cells after COVID-19. Produced via immunoSEQ multiplex PCR; TCRdb's table is partial and in-frame only. The sample yields roughly 15,000 clones, over 70% seen once. Their recognized antigens are unknown. Here the sequenced sample was CD4+ T cells from PBMCs cultured with SARS-CoV-2 spike peptides, taken after COVID-19 vaccination. These receptors all come from a human donor who had a prior SARS-CoV-2 infection. The CDR3 runs from the conserved cysteine through the conserved F or W. Each record gives: D gene, clone size, V gene, J gene, CDR3 DNA, CDR3 protein. D genes are given only for firm matches. Where a row states a size, it is once, few, many or the class of an expanded clone; other rows omit it.

D gene: TRBD2
clone size: NA
V gene: TRBV7-2
J gene: TRBJ2-7
CDR3 DNA: TGTGCCAGCAGCTGGACTAGCGGCACCGCCTACGAGCAGTACTTC
CDR3 protein: CASSWTSGTAYEQYF

D gene: NA
clone size: NA
V gene: TRBV5-1
J gene: TRBJ1-2
CDR3 DNA: TGCGCCAGCAGAATAGCGACAAACTACTATGGCTACACCTTC
CDR3 protein: CASRIATNYYGYTF

D gene: NA
clone size: few
V gene: TRBV4-3
J gene: TRBJ1-2
CDR3 DNA: TGCGCCAGCAGCCCGAATACTGGAAACTATGGCTACACCTTC
CDR3 protein: CASSPNTGNYGYTF

D gene: TRBD1
clone size: NA
V gene: TRBV13
J gene: TRBJ2-5
CDR3 DNA: TGTGCCAGCAGCCGGCCCTACAGGGACAGGGGGCAAGAGACCCAGTACTTC
CDR3 protein: CASSRPYRDRGQETQYF

D gene: TRBD1
clone size: NA
V gene: TRBV27
J gene: TRBJ2-5
CDR3 DNA: TGTGCCAGCAGGGCCCCAGGGGGCCAAGAGACCCAGTACTTC
CDR3 protein: CASRAPGGQETQYF

D gene: NA
clone size: NA
V gene: TRBV18
J gene: TRBJ1-1
CDR3 DNA: TGTGCCAGCTCACCACAGGTGAACACTGAAGCTTTCTTT
CDR3 protein: CASSPQVNTEAFF

D gene: TRBD1
clone size: NA
V gene: TRBV7-2
J gene: TRBJ1-1
CDR3 DNA: TGTGCCAGCAGCTTCCTCGGGGACAGGGAAAACACTGAAGCTTTCTTT
CDR3 protein: CASSFLGDRENTEAFF

D gene: TRBD2
clone size: NA
V gene: TRBV5-4
J gene: TRBJ2-7
CDR3 DNA: TGTGCCAGCAGCTTGGGCCTAGCGGGGGCGTTACGCCCCTACGAGCAGTACTTC
CDR3 protein: CASSLGLAGALRPYEQYF

D gene: NA
clone size: NA
V gene: TRBV30
J gene: TRBJ1-2
CDR3 DNA: TGTGCCTGGAGTGCGGGGAACTATGGCTACACCTTC
CDR3 protein: CAWSAGNYGYTF

D gene: NA
clone size: medium-sized
V gene: TRBV6-5
J gene: TRBJ2-5
CDR3 DNA: TGTGCCAGTCGAAGGACAGTACAAGAGACCCAGTACTTC
CDR3 protein: CASRRTVQETQYF

D gene: NA
clone size: NA
V gene: TRBV5-1
J gene: TRBJ2-1
CDR3 DNA: TGCGCCAGCAGGGATGGAATGGACAATGAGCAGTTCTTC
CDR3 protein: CASRDGMDNEQFF

D gene: NA
clone size: NA
V gene: TRBV7-8
J gene: TRBJ2-7
CDR3 DNA: TGTGCCAGCAGCTTAGTAGCGACATCGAGGGGCGAGCAGTACTTC
CDR3 protein: CASSLVATSRGEQYF

D gene: NA
clone size: once
V gene: TRBV9
J gene: TRBJ2-5
CDR3 DNA: TGTGCCAGCAGTATGAACACGGACCCACAAGAGACCCAGTACTTC
CDR3 protein: CASSMNTDPQETQYF

D gene: TRBD1
clone size: NA
V gene: TRBV7-6
J gene: TRBJ2-1
CDR3 DNA: TGTGCCAGCAGTCGCAAGCCGGGACAGGGGTCCCATGAGCAGTTCTTC
CDR3 protein: CASSRKPGQGSHEQFF

D gene: NA
clone size: NA
V gene: TRBV5-4
J gene: TRBJ2-1
CDR3 DNA: TGTGCCAGCAGCTTGGCGCCTATACCATCCTACAATGAGCAGTTCTTC
CDR3 protein: CASSLAPIPSYNEQFF

D gene: NA
clone size: NA
V gene: TRBV5-1
J gene: TRBJ2-1
CDR3 DNA: TGCGCCAGCAGCCCTGACTCCTACAATGAGCAGTTCTTC
CDR3 protein: CASSPDSYNEQFF

D gene: NA
clone size: NA
V gene: TRBV5-1
J gene: TRBJ1-1
CDR3 DNA: TGCGCCAGCAGCTTGGTATATAGGGGAGAAACAGCAGCTTTCTTT
CDR3 protein: CASSLVYRGETAAFF

D gene: TRBD1
clone size: NA
V gene: TRBV28
J gene: TRBJ2-3
CDR3 DNA: TGTGCCAGCAGTTTAAGTTATATTCGGACAGGGGAAGATACGCAGTATTTT
CDR3 protein: CASSLSYIRTGEDTQYF

D gene: NA
clone size: NA
V gene: TRBV12-3/TRBV12-4
J gene: TRBJ1-2
CDR3 DNA: TGTGCCAGCAGTTTGTATAACTATGGCTACACCTTC
CDR3 protein: CASSLYNYGYTF

D gene: TRBD2
clone size: medium-sized
V gene: TRBV5-1
J gene: TRBJ2-3
CDR3 DNA: TGCGCCAGCAGCCGCACCGGTCTAGCGGGGTATGGCACAGATACGCAGTATTTT
CDR3 protein: CASSRTGLAGYGTDTQYF

D gene: TRBD2
clone size: NA
V gene: TRBV3-1/TRBV3-2
J gene: TRBJ2-5
CDR3 DNA: TGTGCCAGCAGCCAACGGGGGGAAGAGACCCAGTACTTC
CDR3 protein: CASSQRGEETQYF

D gene: TRBD2
clone size: NA
V gene: TRBV4-1
J gene: TRBJ2-1
CDR3 DNA: TGCGCCAGCAGCCAGCGACTAGCGGGGGACAATGAGCAGTTCTTC
CDR3 protein: CASSQRLAGDNEQFF

D gene: TRBD2
clone size: NA
V gene: TRBV4-2
J gene: TRBJ2-7
CDR3 DNA: TGTGCCAGCAGCCAGCTACTAGCGGGGGGCTACGAGCAGTACTTC
CDR3 protein: CASSQLLAGGYEQYF

D gene: TRBD2
clone size: few
V gene: TRBV5-1
J gene: TRBJ2-3
CDR3 DNA: TGCGCCAGCAGCTACGGGGGGGCTACGACAACGGATACGCAGTATTTT
CDR3 protein: CASSYGGATTTDTQYF

D gene: NA
clone size: NA
V gene: TRBV5-3
J gene: TRBJ1-6
CDR3 DNA: TGTGCCAGAAGCCCCAAGGGGGAGCTGGTCTATAATTCACCCCTCCACTTT
CDR3 protein: CARSPKGELVYNSPLHF

D gene: NA
clone size: medium-sized
V gene: TRBV6-5
J gene: TRBJ2-1
CDR3 DNA: TGTGCCAGCAGTTACTCAAGGACTGAGGGAGATGAGCAGTTCTTC
CDR3 protein: CASSYSRTEGDEQFF

D gene: NA
clone size: NA
V gene: TRBV5-1
J gene: TRBJ1-6
CDR3 DNA: TGCGCCAGCAGCTTTGGGGCGAGCTCCTATAATTCACCCCTCCACTTT
CDR3 protein: CASSFGASSYNSPLHF

D gene: TRBD1
clone size: NA
V gene: TRBV24-1
J gene: TRBJ1-5
CDR3 DNA: TGTGCCACCAGTATTGCAGGGGGCCAGCCCCAGCATTTT
CDR3 protein: CATSIAGGQPQHF

D gene: NA
clone size: NA
V gene: TRBV11-2
J gene: TRBJ2-5
CDR3 DNA: TGTGCCAGCAGCCATAGACTAGGGGAAGGGGTAGAGACCCAGTACTTC
CDR3 protein: CASSHRLGEGVETQYF

D gene: TRBD1
clone size: NA
V gene: TRBV18
J gene: TRBJ1-2
CDR3 DNA: TGTGCCAGTGGCAGGGGGCGCGACTATGGCTACACCTTC
CDR3 protein: CASGRGRDYGYTF

D gene: NA
clone size: NA
V gene: TRBV2
J gene: TRBJ2-2
CDR3 DNA: TGTGCCAGCCAGGGCACCGGGGAGCTGTTTTTT
CDR3 protein: CASQGTGELFF

D gene: TRBD2
clone size: NA
V gene: TRBV6-2/TRBV6-3
J gene: TRBJ2-7
CDR3 DNA: TGTGCCAGCAGTTACCAGCGGGAGGACCAATCCTACGAGCAGTACTTC
CDR3 protein: CASSYQREDQSYEQYF

D gene: TRBD1
clone size: NA
V gene: TRBV6-6
J gene: TRBJ1-4
CDR3 DNA: TGTGCCAGCAGTTCGCTGGACAGGAAACTGTTTTTT
CDR3 protein: CASSSLDRKLFF

D gene: NA
clone size: NA
V gene: TRBV6-1
J gene: TRBJ2-3
CDR3 DNA: TGTGCCAGCAGTGAAGGTAACACAGATACGCAGTATTTT
CDR3 protein: CASSEGNTDTQYF

D gene: TRBD2
clone size: NA
V gene: TRBV2
J gene: TRBJ2-7
CDR3 DNA: TGTGCCAGCAGAACTAGCGGGGGATTCGAGCAGTACTTC
CDR3 protein: CASRTSGGFEQYF

D gene: NA
clone size: NA
V gene: TRBV7-2
J gene: TRBJ1-5
CDR3 DNA: TGTGCCAGCAGCTTATTAAGGGGGTTGCATCAGCCCCAGCATTTT
CDR3 protein: CASSLLRGLHQPQHF

D gene: NA
clone size: NA
V gene: TRBV12-3/TRBV12-4
J gene: TRBJ1-6
CDR3 DNA: TGTGCCAGCAGTTTAATACACTCACCCCTCCACTTT
CDR3 protein: CASSLIHSPLHF

D gene: NA
clone size: few
V gene: TRBV12-3/TRBV12-4
J gene: TRBJ2-7
CDR3 DNA: TGTGCCAGCAGCTTAAACTACGAGCAGTACTTC
CDR3 protein: CASSLNYEQYF

D gene: NA
clone size: NA
V gene: TRBV23-1
J gene: TRBJ2-7
CDR3 DNA: TGCGCTATCCTCCGGACCTCCTACGAGCAGTACTTC
CDR3 protein: CAILRTSYEQYF

D gene: NA
clone size: NA
V gene: TRBV7-6
J gene: TRBJ2-1
CDR3 DNA: TGTGCCAGCAGCTTAGGTGGCGGTGAGCAGTTCTTC
CDR3 protein: CASSLGGGEQFF

D gene: NA
clone size: NA
V gene: TRBV11-2
J gene: TRBJ2-2
CDR3 DNA: TGTGCCAGCAGCTTACGATTAGGGGGCACCGGGGAGCTGTTTTTT
CDR3 protein: CASSLRLGGTGELFF

D gene: TRBD1
clone size: NA
V gene: TRBV29-1
J gene: TRBJ1-2
CDR3 DNA: TGCAGCGTCCTAGGACAGGGCCTCTATGGCTACACCTTC
CDR3 protein: CSVLGQGLYGYTF

D gene: NA
clone size: NA
V gene: TRBV27
J gene: TRBJ1-2
CDR3 DNA: TGTGCCAGCAGTCCGGGACGGATTCCTAACTATGGCTACACCTTC
CDR3 protein: CASSPGRIPNYGYTF

D gene: NA
clone size: NA
V gene: TRBV19
J gene: TRBJ2-2
CDR3 DNA: TGTGCCAGCCATCTCGCGGGATCCCCCGGGGAGCTGTTTTTT
CDR3 protein: CASHLAGSPGELFF

D gene: NA
clone size: NA
V gene: TRBV3-1/TRBV3-2
J gene: TRBJ2-5
CDR3 DNA: TGTGCCAGCGGAGACAGAGAACAAGAGACCCAGTACTTC
CDR3 protein: CASGDREQETQYF

D gene: NA
clone size: NA
V gene: TRBV2
J gene: TRBJ1-2
CDR3 DNA: TGTGCCAGCAGGGAGCCGTTCCCGGTCAGACGCCTCTATGGCTACACCTTC
CDR3 protein: CASREPFPVRRLYGYTF

D gene: NA
clone size: NA
V gene: TRBV7-7
J gene: TRBJ2-6
CDR3 DNA: TGTGCTAGCAGCCCTGTTATTGGGGCCAACGTCCTGACTTTC
CDR3 protein: CASSPVIGANVLTF

D gene: NA
clone size: NA
V gene: TRBV21-1
J gene: TRBJ1-5
CDR3 DNA: TGTGCCAGCAGCAAACAGGCCAGGGATGGCAATCAGCCCCAGCATTTT
CDR3 protein: CASSKQARDGNQPQHF

D gene: NA
clone size: few
V gene: TRBV2
J gene: TRBJ1-2
CDR3 DNA: TGTGCCAGCAGACGGATAGACGTGGGCGGCTACACCTTC
CDR3 protein: CASRRIDVGGYTF

D gene: TRBD1
clone size: NA
V gene: TRBV20-1
J gene: TRBJ2-7
CDR3 DNA: TGCAGTGCTAGTGAAGGACAGGGAACCTTCGAGCAGTACTTC
CDR3 protein: CSASEGQGTFEQYF

D gene: NA
clone size: once
V gene: TRBV4-3
J gene: TRBJ1-4
CDR3 DNA: TGCGCCAGCAGCCAAGGGATTAATGAAAAACTGTTTTTT
CDR3 protein: CASSQGINEKLFF

D gene: TRBD2
clone size: NA
V gene: TRBV5-1
J gene: TRBJ2-2
CDR3 DNA: TGCGCCAGCAGCGGCGCTAGCGGGGCGAACACCGGGGAGCTGTTTTTT
CDR3 protein: CASSGASGANTGELFF

D gene: TRBD1
clone size: NA
V gene: TRBV7-2
J gene: TRBJ1-1
CDR3 DNA: TGTGCCAGCAGCCCGACAGGGCCCCTCGAAGCTTTCTTT
CDR3 protein: CASSPTGPLEAFF

D gene: NA
clone size: NA
V gene: TRBV6-5
J gene: TRBJ1-2
CDR3 DNA: TGTGCCAGCGGGAAAGGTACAGGGAACTATGGCTACACCTTC
CDR3 protein: CASGKGTGNYGYTF

D gene: TRBD1
clone size: NA
V gene: TRBV2
J gene: TRBJ1-1
CDR3 DNA: TGTGCCAGCAACGAACAGGGGGCGAGCACTGAAGCTTTCTTT
CDR3 protein: CASNEQGASTEAFF

D gene: NA
clone size: NA
V gene: TRBV4-1
J gene: TRBJ1-2
CDR3 DNA: TGCGCCAGCAGCCAACGTTGGGAAGACTATGGCTACACCTTC
CDR3 protein: CASSQRWEDYGYTF

D gene: NA
clone size: NA
V gene: TRBV5-4
J gene: TRBJ2-3
CDR3 DNA: TGTGCCAGCAGCTTTAGTGGGCCAGTGGCCACAGATACGCAGTATTTT
CDR3 protein: CASSFSGPVATDTQYF

D gene: TRBD1
clone size: NA
V gene: TRBV7-9
J gene: TRBJ1-1
CDR3 DNA: TGTGCCAGCAGCTTCGGGGGACAGGGGGTTGAAGCTTTCTTT
CDR3 protein: CASSFGGQGVEAFF

D gene: NA
clone size: NA
V gene: TRBV5-1
J gene: TRBJ2-7
CDR3 DNA: TGCGCCAGCAGCTTGGAGGGCGGAACCTACGAGCAGTACTTC
CDR3 protein: CASSLEGGTYEQYF

D gene: NA
clone size: NA
V gene: TRBV10-3
J gene: TRBJ2-7
CDR3 DNA: TGTGCCATCAGTGAAGGGTCCGGGACGAACGCCGGCTACTACGAGCAGTACTTC
CDR3 protein: CAISEGSGTNAGYYEQYF